This TCR beta chain stems from a study of cytotoxic CD8 clonotypes in ibrutinib-treated CLL. The wider study: Investigators reported some 25 partial and 2 complete responses; after median around 6 years, roughly 15 patients remained remitted and approximately twelve progressed. Findings and caveats of the study: Baseline clonality exceeded age-matched healthy donors and tracked circulating CD8+ T-cell counts. Private clonotypes, not public ones, expanded at ibrutinib response.

Clones were sequenced by immunoSEQ multiplex PCR, and TCRdb holds only the in-frame ones, with some missing. The data hold approximately 90,000 clones, with roughly three quarters observed a single time. A word on this clone: Its antigen is not identified.

The source of around 2 micrograms of genomic DNA for TCR beta libraries was cryopreserved PBMCs. The TCR sequence derives from a human donor with chronic lymphocytic leukemia. The specimen was PBMCs, collected after 24 months of ibrutinib treatment.

The CDR3 DNA reads TGTGCCACCACACACCGGGACGGATACAATGAGCAGTTCTTC. Protein product: CATTHRDGYNEQFF. The V and J genes are TRBV6-1 and TRBJ2-1; D could derive from TRBD1 or TRBD2 (5 bases each). The ends were cut back, 10 bases at V and 4 bases at J, with 17 bases in the middle. The germline V gene has CDR1 MNHNS and CDR2 SASEGT. This CDR3 region has 14 residues.